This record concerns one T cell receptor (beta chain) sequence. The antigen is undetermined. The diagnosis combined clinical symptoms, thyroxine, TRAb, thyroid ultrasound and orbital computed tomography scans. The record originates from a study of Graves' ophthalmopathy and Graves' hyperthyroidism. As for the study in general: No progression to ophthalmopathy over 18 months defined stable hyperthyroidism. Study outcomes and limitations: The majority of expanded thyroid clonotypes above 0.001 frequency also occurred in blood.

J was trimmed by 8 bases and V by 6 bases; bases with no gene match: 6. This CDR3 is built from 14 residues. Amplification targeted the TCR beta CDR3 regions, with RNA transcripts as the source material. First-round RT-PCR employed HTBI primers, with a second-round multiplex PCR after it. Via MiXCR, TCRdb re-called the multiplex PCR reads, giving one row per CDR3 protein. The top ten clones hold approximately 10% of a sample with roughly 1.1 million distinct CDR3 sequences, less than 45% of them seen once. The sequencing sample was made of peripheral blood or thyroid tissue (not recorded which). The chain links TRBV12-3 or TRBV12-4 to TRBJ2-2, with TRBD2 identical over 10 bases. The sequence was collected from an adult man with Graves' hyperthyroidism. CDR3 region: CASSPGAGGGELFF. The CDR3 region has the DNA TGTGCCAGCAGCCCCGGAGCGGGAGGGGGGGAGCTGTTTTTT.